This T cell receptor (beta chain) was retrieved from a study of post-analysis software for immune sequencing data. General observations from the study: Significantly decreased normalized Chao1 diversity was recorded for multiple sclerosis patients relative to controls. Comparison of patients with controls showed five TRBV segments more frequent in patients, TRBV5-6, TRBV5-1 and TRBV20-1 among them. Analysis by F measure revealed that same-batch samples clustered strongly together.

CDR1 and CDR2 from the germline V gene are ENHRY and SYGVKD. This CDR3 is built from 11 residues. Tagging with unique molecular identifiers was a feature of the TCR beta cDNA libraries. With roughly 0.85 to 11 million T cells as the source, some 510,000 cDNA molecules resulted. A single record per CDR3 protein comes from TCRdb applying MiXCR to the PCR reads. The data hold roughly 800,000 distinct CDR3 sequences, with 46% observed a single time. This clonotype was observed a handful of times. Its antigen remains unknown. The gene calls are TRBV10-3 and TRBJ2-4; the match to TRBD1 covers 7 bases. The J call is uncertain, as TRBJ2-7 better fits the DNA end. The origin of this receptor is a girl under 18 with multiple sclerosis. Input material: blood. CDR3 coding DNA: TGTGCCATCAGGGGGACAGCCGAGCAGTACTTC. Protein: CAIRGTAEQYF.